This T cell receptor beta chain was obtained from a study of blood T cell repertoires in COVID-19. Study in general: Both acute and convalescent COVID-19 samples were obtained from the United States, Italy and Spain. Sources were T cells, B-cell-depleted T cells, or PBMCs; the material itself was cDNA or gDNA.

Per the study methods: Estimated nucleated cell counts came from reference gene primer amplification. Profiling relied on immunoSEQ multiplex PCR, and the TCRdb table lists in-frame clones only, not all of them. That table gives V, J and clone size, and the DNA gave D and trimming. This sample has some 190,000 clones, with roughly 80% found just once. Which cohort a participant joined came from the clinical history participants gave. V lost 0 bases to trimming and J lost 4 bases; unmatched junction nucleotides: 4. CDR1 and CDR2 from the germline V gene are SGDLS and YYNGEE. The CDR3 sequence is 15 residues long.

The sequence derives from a young woman who had recovered from COVID-19. Sequenced material: PBMCs or T cells enriched from blood (not recorded which). The gene calls are TRBV9 and TRBJ2-1; 7 positions agree with TRBD1. In DNA form, the CDR3 reads TGTGCCAGCAGCGTAGGGCAGGGGGTATACAATGAGCAGTTCTTC. This translates into CASSVGQGVYNEQFF.